This T cell receptor beta chain comes out of a study of blood T cell repertoires in COVID-19. Methods used by the authors: Reference gene primer amplification in the assay estimated nucleated cell counts. Sequencing used immunoSEQ multiplex PCR; TCRdb keeps in-frame clones, though not all of them. V, J and clone size are taken as reported in that table, and D and trimming were inferred from the DNA itself. The sample includes about 260,000 clones, 86% seen only once; the top ten take around 2%. The CDR3 covers 13 residues. CDR1 is LNHDA, CDR2 SQIVND, per germline (reference sequence). The V segment lost 5 bases and the J segment 6 bases; nucleotides outside the gene matches: 6. Participant reports of clinical history set cohort assignment. Two negative PCRs, clearance, or symptom resolution characterized the recovered Cohort 3 donors. This clone appeared once.

The clonotype comes from a woman aged 50 to 65 who had recovered from COVID-19. This chain links TRBV19 with TRBJ1-2, with 7 nucleotides matching TRBD1. The sequenced material came from PBMCs or T cells enriched from blood (not recorded which). DNA of the CDR3: TGTGCCAGTAGTCGCCAGGGGGTGAATGGCTACACCTTC. Protein sequence: CASSRQGVNGYTF.